A single sample gave rise to the 4 T cell receptor beta chains below, sequenced in a study of shared clonotypes between healthy human individuals. CD8 cells classed as naive were CD45RO-negative and positively selected for CCR7, excluding terminally differentiated effector memory CD45RA+ cells. Repertoires were generated with immunoSEQ multiplex PCR, while TCRdb's copy carries only in-frame clones and drops some. The sample records fewer than 800,000 clones, about 91% being singletons. Sequenced: naive CD8+ T cells sorted from blood. Source of these receptors: a young man in good health.

This chain uses TRBV7-6 with TRBJ2-1; D is unresolved. Germline V lookup: CDR1 SGHVS, CDR2 FNYEAQ. The CDR3 extends over 14 amino acids. Trimming cost V 2 bases and J 4 bases, with 9 bases left between them. In DNA, the CDR3 is TGTGCCAGCAGCTTAATTGGAGAATACAATGAGCAGTTCTTC. This translates into CASSLIGEYNEQFF. Drawing the rest from reference TRBV7-6 and TRBJ2-1, the complete variable domain is GAGVSQSPRYKVTKRGQDVALRCDPISGHVSLYWYRQALGQGPEFLTYFNYEAQQDKSGLPNDRFSAERPEGSISTLTIQRTEQRDSAMYRCASSLIGEYNEQFFGPGTRLTVL.

The genes are TRBV7-2 and TRBJ2-5; either TRBD1 or TRBD2 may fit D (5 bases each). Trimming stripped 5 bases from V and 5 bases from J, with 15 bases between. The CDR3 extends over 14 amino acids. The germline CDR1 and CDR2 sequences are SGHTA and FQGNSA. The CDR3 protein is CASSLRRWGETQYF. CDR3 nucleotide sequence: TGTGCCAGCAGCCTTCGCAGGTGGGGGGAGACCCAGTACTTC.

V and J are TRBV27 and TRBJ2-3, with unresolved D. The germline CDR1 and CDR2 sequences are MNHEY and SMNVEV (reference sequence). The CDR3 covers 11 residues. V lost 4 bases and J 6 bases, leaving 5 bases between the germline ends. The CDR3 protein is CASSWMDTQYF. The DNA of the CDR3 is TGTGCCAGCAGTTGGATGGATACGCAGTATTTT.

This chain joins TRBV5-8 and TRBJ2-5, with D perhaps TRBD2 (6 bases). Per the germline V gene, CDR1 is SGHTS and CDR2 is YDEGEE. CDR3 length: 14 residues. The V end lost 9 bases, the J end lost 9 bases, and 24 bases lay between the germline ends. The CDR3 reads CATLAGRPWVAQYF. The CDR3 DNA sequence: TGTGCCACCCTCGCGGGACGTCCATGGGTAGCCCAGTACTTC.